A single T cell receptor (beta chain) is shown here with its context. What it binds is unknown. Germline CDR1 MRHNA, CDR2 SNTAGT. The CDR3 covers 13 residues. The authors gated naive CD8+ T cells as CD45RO-CCR7+CD27+CD95-. The source of the sample is a study of CXCR3-negative and CXCR3-positive naive CD8 T cells. Study findings and constraints: Fresh PBMCs were used in most assays, and CXCR3 expression partially decreased after cryopreservation. When CXCR3-positive naive cells were set against CXCR3-negative naive cells, the former had more hydrophobic TRB CDR3s. Diversity proved comparably high across both naive subsets and much lower in memory CD8+ cells.

Researchers prepared the TRB cDNA libraries using 5' RACE with UMI labels. TCRdb reprocessed the 5' RACE reads, with one entry per CDR3 protein and no DNA. The data show 49,000 or so distinct CDR3 sequences, and the top ten clones hold 0.56%. The source material was naive CXCR3+ CD8+ T cells from blood. Stated subset: CD45RO-CCR7+CD27+CD95- naive CD8+ T cells expressing CXCR3 (TNR3+). The chain couples TRBV6-4 to TRBJ2-1; TCRdb returns TRBD2, unconfirmable since there is no DNA. This clonotype was sampled from a human donor in good health. Some clones in this sample may be carry-over from other donors' samples. The CDR3: CASSDSNSDEQFF.